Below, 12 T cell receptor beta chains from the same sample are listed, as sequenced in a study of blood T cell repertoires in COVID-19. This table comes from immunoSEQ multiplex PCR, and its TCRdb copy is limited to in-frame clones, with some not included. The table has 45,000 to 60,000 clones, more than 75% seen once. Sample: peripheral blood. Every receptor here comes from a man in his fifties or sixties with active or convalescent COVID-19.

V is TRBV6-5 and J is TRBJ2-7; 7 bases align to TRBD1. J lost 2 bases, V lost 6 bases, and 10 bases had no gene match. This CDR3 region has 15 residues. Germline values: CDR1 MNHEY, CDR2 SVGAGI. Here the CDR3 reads CASRSRTGEAYEQYF. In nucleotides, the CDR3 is TGTGCCAGCAGATCTCGGACAGGAGAGGCCTACGAGCAGTACTTC.

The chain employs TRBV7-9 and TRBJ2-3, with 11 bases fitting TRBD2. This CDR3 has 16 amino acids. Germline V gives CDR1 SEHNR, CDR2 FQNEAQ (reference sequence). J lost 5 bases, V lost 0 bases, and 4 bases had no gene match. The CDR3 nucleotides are TGTGCCAGCAGCTTAGCCCTAGCGGGGGGACGAGATACGCAGTATTTT. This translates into CASSLALAGGRDTQYF.

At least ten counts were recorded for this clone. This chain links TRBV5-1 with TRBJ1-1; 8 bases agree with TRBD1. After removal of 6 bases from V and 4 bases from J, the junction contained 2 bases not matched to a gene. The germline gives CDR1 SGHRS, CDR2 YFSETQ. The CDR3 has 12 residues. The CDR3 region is CASNTGGTEAFF. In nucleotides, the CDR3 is TGCGCCAGCAACACAGGGGGCACTGAAGCTTTCTTT.

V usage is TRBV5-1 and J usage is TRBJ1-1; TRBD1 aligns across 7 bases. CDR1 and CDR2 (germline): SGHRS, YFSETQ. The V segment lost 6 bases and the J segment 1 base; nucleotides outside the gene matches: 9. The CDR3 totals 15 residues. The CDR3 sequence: CASTSGGTENTEAFF. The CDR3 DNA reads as TGCGCCAGCACCTCTGGCGGGACAGAGAACACTGAAGCTTTCTTT.

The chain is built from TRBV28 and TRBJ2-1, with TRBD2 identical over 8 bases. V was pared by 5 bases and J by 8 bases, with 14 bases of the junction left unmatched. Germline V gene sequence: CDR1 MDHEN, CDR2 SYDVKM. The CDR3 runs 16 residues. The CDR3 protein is CASSTAGGERRYEQFF. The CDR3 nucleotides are TGTGCCAGCAGTACCGCCGGGGGGGAGAGGAGATATGAGCAGTTCTTC.

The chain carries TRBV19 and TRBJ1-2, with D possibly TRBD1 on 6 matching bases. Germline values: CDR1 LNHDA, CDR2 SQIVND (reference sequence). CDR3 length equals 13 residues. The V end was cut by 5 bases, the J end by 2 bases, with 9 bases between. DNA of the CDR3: TGTGCCAGTAGTCAGGGGTTGAACTATGGCTACACCTTC. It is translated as CASSQGLNYGYTF.

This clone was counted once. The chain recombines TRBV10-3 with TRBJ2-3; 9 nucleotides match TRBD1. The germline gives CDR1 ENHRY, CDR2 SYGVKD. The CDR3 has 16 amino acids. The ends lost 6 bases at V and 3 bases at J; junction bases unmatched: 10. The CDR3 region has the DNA TGTGCCATCAGAGGGGACAGGGAGAGGAAGACAGATACGCAGTATTTT. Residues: CAIRGDRERKTDTQYF.

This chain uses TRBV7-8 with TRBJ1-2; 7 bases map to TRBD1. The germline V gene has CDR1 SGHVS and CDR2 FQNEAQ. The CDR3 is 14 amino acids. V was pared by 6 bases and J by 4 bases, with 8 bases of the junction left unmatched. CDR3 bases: TGTGCCAGCAGTCCGGACAGGAACCTCTATGGCTACACCTTC. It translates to CASSPDRNLYGYTF.

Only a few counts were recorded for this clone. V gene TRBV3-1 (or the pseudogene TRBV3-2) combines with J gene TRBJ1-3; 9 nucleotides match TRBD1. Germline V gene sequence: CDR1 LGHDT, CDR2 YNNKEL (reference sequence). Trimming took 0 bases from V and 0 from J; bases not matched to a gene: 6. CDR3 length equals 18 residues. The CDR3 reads CASSQEGDRDVSGNTIYF. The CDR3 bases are TGTGCCAGCAGCCAAGAAGGGGACAGGGATGTCTCTGGAAACACCATATATTTT.

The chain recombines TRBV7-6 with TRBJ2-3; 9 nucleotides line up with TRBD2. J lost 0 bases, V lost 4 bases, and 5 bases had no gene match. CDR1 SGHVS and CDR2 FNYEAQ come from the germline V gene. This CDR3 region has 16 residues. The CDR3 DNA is TGTGCCAGCAGCTCCCTAGCGGGGAGTAGCACAGATACGCAGTATTTT. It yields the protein CASSSLAGSSTDTQYF.

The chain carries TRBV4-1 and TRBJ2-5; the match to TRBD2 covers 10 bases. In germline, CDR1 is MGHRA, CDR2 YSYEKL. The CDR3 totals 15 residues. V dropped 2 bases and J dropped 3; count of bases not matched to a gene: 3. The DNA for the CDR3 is TGCGCCAGCAGCCAACCAGGACTAGCGGAAGAGACCCAGTACTTC. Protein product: CASSQPGLAEETQYF.

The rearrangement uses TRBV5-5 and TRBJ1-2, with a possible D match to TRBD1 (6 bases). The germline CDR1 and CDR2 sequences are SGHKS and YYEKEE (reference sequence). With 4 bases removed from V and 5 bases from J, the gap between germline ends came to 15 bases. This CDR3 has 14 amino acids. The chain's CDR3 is CASSTSPGEYGYTF. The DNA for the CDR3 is TGTGCCAGCAGCACCAGCCCAGGGGAATATGGCTACACCTTC.